Presented here are 20 T cell receptor beta chains from one specimen sequenced in a study of T-cell reconstitution after alpha-beta-depleted transplantation in children. Library preparation (for TCRbeta) was performed with unique molecular identifiers. TCRdb reanalysed the PCR reads using MiXCR and keeps one entry per CDR3 protein. The sample contains about 590,000 distinct CDR3 sequences, 13% of which appear only once. The sample was PBMCs, mostly from graft donor cells, taken 360 days after TCRalphabeta/CD19-depleted stem cell transplant. These receptors originate from a male patient aged 10 to 17 who had a stem cell transplant for acute myeloid leukemia, so the T cells may come from the graft donor.

V gene TRBV3-1 combines with J gene TRBJ1-1; the D is unclear. V was trimmed by 3 bases and J by 1 base, leaving 6 bases between them. This CDR3 region has 13 residues. CDR1 is LGHDT, CDR2 YNNKEL, per germline (reference sequence). CDR3 region: CASSHKRNTEAFF. Written as DNA, the CDR3 is TGTGCCAGCAGCCATAAGCGGAACACTGAAGCTTTCTTT.

V and J are TRBV11-2 and TRBJ2-6; 9 positions agree with TRBD1. The CDR3 runs to 21 residues. Germline CDR1 SGHAT, CDR2 FQNNGV. The J segment lost 0 bases and the V segment lost 3 bases, leaving 15 bases of the junction unmatched. CDR3 region: CASSFGPGTGRGISGANVLTF. As DNA, the CDR3 is TGTGCCAGCAGCTTTGGTCCCGGGACAGGGAGGGGCATCTCTGGGGCCAACGTCCTGACTTTC.

V usage is TRBV20-1 and J usage is TRBJ2-1; no firm D call. V gave up 7 bases and J gave up 13 bases, with 17 bases separating them. This CDR3 is 11 amino acids long. CDR1 is DFQATT and CDR2 is SNEGSKA in the germline V gene (reference sequence). The CDR3 protein is CSGLLRAQQFF. CDR3 nucleotides: TGCAGTGGCCTCCTCCGGGCCCAACAGTTCTTC.

There are many counts of this clonotype. The chain joins TRBV28 to TRBJ2-5; D is undetermined. Germline V gives CDR1 MDHEN, CDR2 SYDVKM. The CDR3 runs to 15 residues. Trimming pared 3 bases from V and 7 bases from J, leaving 18 bases between. The DNA of the CDR3 is TGTGCCAGCAGTTTTGGGTACTATGGCAGCTCGACCCAGTACTTC. This translates into CASSFGYYGSSTQYF.

This clonotype appeared a few times. This sequence joins TRBV12-3 or TRBV12-4 and TRBJ2-7; D not certain. The CDR3 is made up of 13 amino acids. V lost 8 bases and J 0 bases, leaving 11 bases between the germline ends. The CDR3 loop reads CASLRSFSYEQYF. The CDR3, as DNA: TGTGCCAGCTTGAGGTCCTTCTCCTACGAGCAGTACTTC.

The chain recombines TRBV18 with TRBJ2-7; the match to TRBD2 covers 8 bases. V dropped 3 bases and J dropped 4; count of bases not matched to a gene: 5. From germline, CDR1 is KGHSH and CDR2 LQKENI. This CDR3 region has 14 residues. This chain's CDR3 is CASSPLPGGYEQYF. CDR3 nucleotides: TGTGCCAGCTCACCCTTACCGGGAGGGTACGAGCAGTACTTC.

This chain joins TRBV27 and TRBJ2-3; no reliable D call. V lost 4 bases to trimming and J lost 10 bases, with 9 bases between them. In germline, CDR1 is MNHEY, CDR2 SMNVEV (reference sequence). CDR3 length equals 11 residues. The DNA of the CDR3 is TGTGCCAGCAGTTCGGGCGCTGCGCAGTATTTT. Translating gives CASSSGAAQYF.

There are a few counts of this clonotype. The V call is TRBV5-1, the J call TRBJ2-1, with 8 positions matching TRBD2. The CDR3 runs to 19 residues. V shed 0 bases and J 3 bases; nucleotides not matched to a gene: 14. Germline V gene lookup returns CDR1 SGHRS and CDR2 YFSETQ. The CDR3 loop reads CASSLVGSGDPWDYNEQFF. In DNA form, the CDR3 reads TGCGCCAGCAGCTTGGTAGGTAGCGGGGATCCATGGGACTACAATGAGCAGTTCTTC.

This clonotype was detected many times. The chain links TRBV2 to TRBJ2-7; TRBD2 matches 7 bases. With V trimmed by 3 bases and J by 5 bases, 10 bases remained unmatched. Germline assignment: CDR1 SNHLY and CDR2 FYNNEI. There are 15 residues in the CDR3. CDR3 DNA: TGTGCCAGCAGTGAGATCGGAGCGGGAATCGACGAGCAGTACTTC. Its protein product is CASSEIGAGIDEQYF.

The rearrangement uses TRBV3-1 and TRBJ2-7; 7 nucleotides line up with TRBD1. Germline assignment: CDR1 LGHDT and CDR2 YNNKEL (reference sequence). CDR3 size: 12 residues. Trimming at V came to 5 bases and at J to 5 bases, leaving 3 bases not matched to a gene. CDR3 loop: CASSRGQDEQYF. The CDR3 nucleotides read TGTGCCAGCAGCAGAGGACAGGACGAGCAGTACTTC.

This clonotype was seen repeatedly, ten times or more. The rearrangement links TRBV4-3 to TRBJ2-7; possible D gene TRBD1, 5 bases. The CDR3 covers 16 residues. V lost 0 bases to trimming and J lost 1 base, with 13 bases between them. Per germline, CDR1 LGHNA and CDR2 YSLEER. As DNA, the CDR3 is TGCGCCAGCAGCCAAGACAACAGGCACTCTTCCTACGAGCAGTACTTC. Translation: CASSQDNRHSSYEQYF.

V usage is TRBV5-1 and J usage is TRBJ1-5; no clear D. V was shortened by 2 bases and J by 3 bases, with 6 bases between the two germline ends. CDR3 length: 13 residues. Germline V lookup: CDR1 SGHRS, CDR2 YFSETQ. Here the CDR3 reads CASSLWPNQPQHF. DNA of the CDR3: TGCGCCAGCAGCTTATGGCCCAATCAGCCCCAGCATTTT.

A few counts support this clonotype. The chain joins TRBV6-5 to TRBJ1-1, with D possibly TRBD1 on 6 matching bases. Germline V gene lookup returns CDR1 MNHEY and CDR2 SVGAGI. Trimming took 6 bases from V and 8 from J, leaving 22 bases between them. This CDR3 is 15 amino acids long. As DNA, the CDR3 is TGTGCCAGCAGCTACGGACTTTGGACAGCCTCGGAAGCTTTCTTT. It encodes CASSYGLWTASEAFF.

This clonotype was recorded a few times. Here the CDR3 DNA reads TGCAGTGCTAGCCTGGCTTACTCTGGAAACACCATATATTTT. This codes for CSASLAYSGNTIYF. The chain employs TRBV20-1 and TRBJ1-3; D not resolved. Germline CDR1 is DFQATT and CDR2 is SNEGSKA (reference sequence). The CDR3 runs 14 residues. The V gene lost 3 bases and the J gene lost 0 bases, with 9 bases spanning the gap.

The chain combines TRBV4-2 with TRBJ2-7, with 12 bases identical to TRBD2. With V trimmed by 0 bases and J by 4 bases, 4 bases remained unmatched. The germline V gene encodes CDR1 LGHNA and CDR2 YNFKEQ. There are 16 residues in the CDR3. In DNA form, the CDR3 reads TGTGCCAGCAGCCAAGATACTAGCGGGAGGCGGTACGAGCAGTACTTC. Translating it yields CASSQDTSGRRYEQYF.

The V and J genes are TRBV6-5 and TRBJ2-5; D may match TRBD1 or TRBD2 (6 bases each). CDR3 length equals 16 residues. Germline V gene lookup returns CDR1 MNHEY and CDR2 SVGAGI. V was shortened by 2 bases and J by 3 bases, with 16 bases between the two germline ends. The CDR3 loop reads CASSYRTGAREETQYF. The CDR3 nucleotides are TGTGCCAGCAGTTACCGTACGGGGGCGCGTGAAGAGACCCAGTACTTC.

The chain has TRBV20-1 and TRBJ1-5; D is unclear. The CDR3 is made up of 15 amino acids. V gave up 6 bases and J gave up 3 bases, with 18 bases separating them. Per the germline V gene, CDR1 is DFQATT and CDR2 is SNEGSKA (reference sequence). This CDR3 reads CSARALQFINQPQHF. CDR3 in DNA: TGCAGTGCCCGGGCCCTCCAATTTATCAATCAGCCCCAGCATTTT.

This clonotype was recorded at least ten times. The chain recombines TRBV6-2 or TRBV6-3 with TRBJ2-7, with D possibly TRBD1 on 6 matching bases. V was shortened by 11 bases and J by 3 bases, with 17 bases between the two germline ends. This CDR3 comprises 13 residues. Germline V CDR1 and CDR2: MNHEY, SVGEGT. This chain's CDR3 is CAGKQGPLYEQYF. DNA for the CDR3: TGTGCCGGTAAACAGGGTCCCCTCTACGAGCAGTACTTC.

This clonotype showed up just a few times. The J gene is TRBJ2-1, the V gene TRBV28; D ambiguous. Germline loops: CDR1 MDHEN, CDR2 SYDVKM. CDR3 length equals 13 residues. The V and J ends lost 2 bases and 7 bases respectively, with 9 bases between them. The CDR3 loop is CASSLLGWNEQFF. CDR3 coding DNA: TGTGCCAGCAGTTTACTCGGTTGGAATGAGCAGTTCTTC.

This clonotype was seen ten or more times. The chain combines TRBV5-1 with TRBJ2-2; the D is unclear. Trimming removed 0 bases from V and 2 bases from J, with 8 bases in between. The germline V gene has CDR1 SGHRS and CDR2 YFSETQ. The CDR3 is 15 residues long. The CDR3 sequence: CASSLVRTNTGELFF. DNA for the CDR3: TGCGCCAGCAGCTTGGTTAGGACCAACACCGGGGAGCTGTTTTTT.